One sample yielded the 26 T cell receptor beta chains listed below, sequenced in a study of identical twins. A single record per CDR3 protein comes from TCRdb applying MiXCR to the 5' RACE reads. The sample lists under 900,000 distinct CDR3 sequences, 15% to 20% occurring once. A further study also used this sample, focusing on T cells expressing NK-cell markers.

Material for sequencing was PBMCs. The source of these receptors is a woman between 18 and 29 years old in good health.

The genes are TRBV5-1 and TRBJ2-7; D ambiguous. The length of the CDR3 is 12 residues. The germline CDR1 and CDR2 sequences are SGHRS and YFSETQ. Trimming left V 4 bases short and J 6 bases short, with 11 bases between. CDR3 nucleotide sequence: TGCGCCAGCAGCCCTCCGGATGGCGAGCAGTACTTC. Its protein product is CASSPPDGEQYF.

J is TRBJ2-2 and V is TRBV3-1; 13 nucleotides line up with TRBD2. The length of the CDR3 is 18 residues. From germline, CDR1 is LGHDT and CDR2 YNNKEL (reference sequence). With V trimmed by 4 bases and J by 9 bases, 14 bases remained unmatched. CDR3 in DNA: TGTGCCAGCAGCCCACGGTCAGGACTAGCGGGAGTGCGGAGGGAGCTGTTTTTT. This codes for CASSPRSGLAGVRRELFF.

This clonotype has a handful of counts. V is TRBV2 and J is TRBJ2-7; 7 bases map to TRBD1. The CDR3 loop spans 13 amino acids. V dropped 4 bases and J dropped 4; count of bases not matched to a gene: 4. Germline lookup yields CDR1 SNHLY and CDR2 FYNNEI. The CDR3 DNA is TGTGCCAGCAGTGTAGACAGGGATTACGAGCAGTACTTC. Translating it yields CASSVDRDYEQYF.

The CDR3 nucleotides are TGCGCCAGCAGTGAGGCACTAGCGGGAGGGCCGGGCGAGCAGTACTTC. This translates into CASSEALAGGPGEQYF. The V gene is TRBV10-1, the J gene TRBJ2-7, with 13 bases fitting TRBD2. The CDR3 consists of 16 residues. The V gene end was trimmed by 2 bases and the J gene end by 6 bases; junction bases not matched to a gene: 7. Germline assignment: CDR1 WNHNN and CDR2 SYGVQD (reference sequence).

Written as DNA, the CDR3 is TGTGCCAGCAGCCCGGTTCGGGGGGGATACAATGAGCAGTTCTTC. Translating it yields CASSPVRGGYNEQFF. The gene calls are TRBV5-5 and TRBJ2-1; 8 positions agree with TRBD2. CDR1 is SGHKS, CDR2 YYEKEE, per germline (reference sequence). The CDR3 covers 15 residues. Germline trimming cut 4 bases from V and 4 bases from J; bases unmatched to any gene: 7.

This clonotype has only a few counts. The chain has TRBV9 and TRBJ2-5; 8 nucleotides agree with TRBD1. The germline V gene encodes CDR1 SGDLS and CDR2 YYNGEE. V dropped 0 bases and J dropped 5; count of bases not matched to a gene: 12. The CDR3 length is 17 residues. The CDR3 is CASSVAVGGQGWETQYF. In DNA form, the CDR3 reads TGTGCCAGCAGCGTAGCGGTCGGAGGACAGGGCTGGGAGACCCAGTACTTC.

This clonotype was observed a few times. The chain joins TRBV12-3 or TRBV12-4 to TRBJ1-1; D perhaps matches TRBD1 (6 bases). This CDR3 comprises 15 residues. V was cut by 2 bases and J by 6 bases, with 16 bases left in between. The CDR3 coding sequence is TGTGCCAGCAGTTTATTCTCGGTCAGGACAGCTGAAGCTTTCTTT. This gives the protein CASSLFSVRTAEAFF.

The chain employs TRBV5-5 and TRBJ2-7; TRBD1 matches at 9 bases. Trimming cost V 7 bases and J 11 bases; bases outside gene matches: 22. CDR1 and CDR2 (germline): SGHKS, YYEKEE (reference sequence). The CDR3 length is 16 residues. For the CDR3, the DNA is TGTGCCAGCCGAATTACAGGGGGCGTAAAAGTCTCGTGGGAGTACTTC. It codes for CASRITGGVKVSWEYF.

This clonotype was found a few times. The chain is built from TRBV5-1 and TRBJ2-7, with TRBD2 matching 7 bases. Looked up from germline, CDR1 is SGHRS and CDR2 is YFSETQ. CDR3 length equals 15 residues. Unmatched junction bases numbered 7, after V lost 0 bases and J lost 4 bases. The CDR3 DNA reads TGCGCCAGCAGCTTGGGTGCAGGGAGGGCTTACGAGCAGTACTTC. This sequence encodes CASSLGAGRAYEQYF.

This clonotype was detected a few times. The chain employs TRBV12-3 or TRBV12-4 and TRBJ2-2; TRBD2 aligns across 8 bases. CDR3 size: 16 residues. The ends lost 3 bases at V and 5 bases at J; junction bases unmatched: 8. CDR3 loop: CASSFQVGRDTGELFF. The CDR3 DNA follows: TGTGCCAGCAGTTTTCAGGTCGGGAGGGATACCGGGGAGCTGTTTTTT.

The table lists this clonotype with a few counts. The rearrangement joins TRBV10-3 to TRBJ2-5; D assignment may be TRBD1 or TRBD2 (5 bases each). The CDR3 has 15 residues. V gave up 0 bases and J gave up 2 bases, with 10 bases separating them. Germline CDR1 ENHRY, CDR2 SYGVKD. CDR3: CAISESRGAQETQYF. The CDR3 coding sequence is TGTGCCATCAGTGAGTCGAGAGGGGCACAAGAGACCCAGTACTTC.

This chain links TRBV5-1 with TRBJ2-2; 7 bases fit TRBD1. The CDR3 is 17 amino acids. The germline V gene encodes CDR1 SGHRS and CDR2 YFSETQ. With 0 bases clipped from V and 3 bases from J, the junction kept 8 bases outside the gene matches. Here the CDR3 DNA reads TGCGCCAGCAGCTTGGGCCCCGGGACAGCCCACACCGGGGAGCTGTTTTTT. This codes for CASSLGPGTAHTGELFF.

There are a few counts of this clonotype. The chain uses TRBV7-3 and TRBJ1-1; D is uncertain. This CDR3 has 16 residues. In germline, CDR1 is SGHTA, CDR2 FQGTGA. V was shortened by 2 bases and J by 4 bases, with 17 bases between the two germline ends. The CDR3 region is CASSLDEGTAGTEAFF. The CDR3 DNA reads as TGTGCCAGCAGCTTAGATGAAGGAACGGCAGGCACTGAAGCTTTCTTT. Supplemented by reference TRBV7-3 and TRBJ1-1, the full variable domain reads GAGVSQTPSNKVTEKGKYVELRCDPISGHTALYWYRQSLGQGPEFLIYFQGTGAADDSGLPNDRFFAVRPEGSVSTLKIQRTERGDSAVYLCASSLDEGTAGTEAFFGQGTRLTVV.

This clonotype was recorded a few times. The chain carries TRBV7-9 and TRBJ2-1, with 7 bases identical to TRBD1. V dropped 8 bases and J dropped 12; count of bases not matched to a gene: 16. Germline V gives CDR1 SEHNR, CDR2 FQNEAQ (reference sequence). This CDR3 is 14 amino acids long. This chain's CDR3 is CASELDPTRTGQFF. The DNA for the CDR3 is TGTGCCAGCGAGCTTGACCCAACCAGGACAGGGCAGTTCTTC.

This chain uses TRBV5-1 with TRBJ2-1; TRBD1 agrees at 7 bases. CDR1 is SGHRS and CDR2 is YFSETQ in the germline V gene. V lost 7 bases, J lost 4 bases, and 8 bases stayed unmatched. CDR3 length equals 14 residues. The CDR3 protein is CASATGDEYNEQFF. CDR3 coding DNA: TGCGCCAGCGCTACAGGGGATGAATACAATGAGCAGTTCTTC.

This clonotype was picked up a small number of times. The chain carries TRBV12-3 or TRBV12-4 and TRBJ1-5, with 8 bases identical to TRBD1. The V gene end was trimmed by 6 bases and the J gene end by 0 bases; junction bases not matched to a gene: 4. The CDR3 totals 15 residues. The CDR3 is CASSLTGGSNQPQHF. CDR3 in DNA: TGTGCCAGCAGCCTAACAGGGGGTAGCAATCAGCCCCAGCATTTT.

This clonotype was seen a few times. CDR3 sequence (DNA): TGCGCCAGCAGCCAAGCCCGGACTTCCGACAATGAGCAGTTCTTC. Translation: CASSQARTSDNEQFF. This rearrangement joins TRBV4-3 to TRBJ2-1; D possibly corresponds to TRBD2 (5 bases). The length of the CDR3 is 15 residues. Germline V CDR1 and CDR2: LGHNA, YSLEER. Trimming removed 1 base from V and 5 bases from J, with 12 bases in between.

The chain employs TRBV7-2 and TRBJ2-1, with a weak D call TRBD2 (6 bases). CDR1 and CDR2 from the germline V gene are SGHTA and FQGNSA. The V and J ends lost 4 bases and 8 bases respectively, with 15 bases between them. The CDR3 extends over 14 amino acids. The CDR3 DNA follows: TGTGCCAGCAGCTCCGGTCCGGGCGGGGATGAGCAGTTCTTC. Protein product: CASSSGPGGDEQFF.

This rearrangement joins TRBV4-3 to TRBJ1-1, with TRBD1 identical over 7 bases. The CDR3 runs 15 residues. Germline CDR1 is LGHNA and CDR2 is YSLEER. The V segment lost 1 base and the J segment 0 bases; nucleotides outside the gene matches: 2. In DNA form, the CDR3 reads TGCGCCAGCAGCCAAGCACAGGGGATGAACACTGAAGCTTTCTTT. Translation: CASSQAQGMNTEAFF.

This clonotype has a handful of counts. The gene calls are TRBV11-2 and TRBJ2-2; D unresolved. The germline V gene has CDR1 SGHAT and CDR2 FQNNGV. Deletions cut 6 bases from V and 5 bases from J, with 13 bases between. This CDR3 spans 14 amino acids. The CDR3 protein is CASSRNPRTGELFF. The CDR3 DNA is TGTGCCAGCAGTCGAAACCCACGTACCGGGGAGCTGTTTTTT.

The CDR3 reads CASSRDGYYEQYF. In DNA form, the CDR3 reads TGCGCCAGCAGCCGGGACGGATACTACGAGCAGTACTTC. The chain has TRBV5-1 and TRBJ2-7; D could derive from TRBD1 or TRBD2 (5 bases each). This CDR3 has 13 amino acids. The germline V and J ends were trimmed by 4 bases and 3 bases, with 11 bases remaining between them. Germline CDR1 and CDR2: SGHRS and YFSETQ.

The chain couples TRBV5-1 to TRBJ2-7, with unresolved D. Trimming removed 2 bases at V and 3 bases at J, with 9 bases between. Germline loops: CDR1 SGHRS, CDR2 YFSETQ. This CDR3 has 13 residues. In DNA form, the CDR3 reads TGCGCCAGCAGCTTTTCGGACGGCTACGAGCAGTACTTC. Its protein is CASSFSDGYEQYF. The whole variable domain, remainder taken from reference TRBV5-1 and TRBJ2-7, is KAGVTQTPRYLIKTRGQQVTLSCSPISGHRSVSWYQQTPGQGLQFLFEYFSETQRNKGNFPGRFSGRQFSNSRSEMNVSTLELGDSALYLCASSFSDGYEQYFGPGTRLTVT.

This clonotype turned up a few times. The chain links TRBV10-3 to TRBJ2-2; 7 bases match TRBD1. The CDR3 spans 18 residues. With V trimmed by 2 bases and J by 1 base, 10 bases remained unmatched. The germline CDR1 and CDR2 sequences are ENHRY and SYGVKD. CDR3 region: CAISETDPGQKNTGELFF. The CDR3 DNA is TGTGCCATCAGTGAGACGGACCCGGGACAGAAGAACACCGGGGAGCTGTTTTTT.

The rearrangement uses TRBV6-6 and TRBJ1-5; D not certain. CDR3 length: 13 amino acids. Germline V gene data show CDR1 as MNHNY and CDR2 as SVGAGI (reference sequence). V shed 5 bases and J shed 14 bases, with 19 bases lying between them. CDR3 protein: CASSTPVPGVEHF. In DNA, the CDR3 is TGTGCCAGCAGTACCCCGGTACCGGGTGTGGAGCATTTT.

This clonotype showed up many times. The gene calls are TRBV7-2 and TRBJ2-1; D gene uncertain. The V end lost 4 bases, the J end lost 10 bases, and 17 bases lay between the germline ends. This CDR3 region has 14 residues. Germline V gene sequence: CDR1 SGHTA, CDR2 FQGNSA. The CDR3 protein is CASSSVGEVGEQFF. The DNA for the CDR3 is TGTGCCAGCAGCTCCGTTGGGGAAGTAGGCGAGCAGTTCTTC.

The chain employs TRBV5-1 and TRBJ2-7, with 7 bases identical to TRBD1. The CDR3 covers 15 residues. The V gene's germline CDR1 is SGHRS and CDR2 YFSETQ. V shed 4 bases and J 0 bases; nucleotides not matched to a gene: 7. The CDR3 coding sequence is TGCGCCAGCAGCCTCGGGACAGCCCGCTCCTACGAGCAGTACTTC. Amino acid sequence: CASSLGTARSYEQYF.